The subject of this entry is one TCR beta chain. Antigen unknown. The data were taken from a study of regulatory T cells in long-lasting Graves disease. Overall study results and limits: The work looked only at peripheral blood and did not look at thyroid tissue.

Construction of TCR beta libraries relied on iRepertoire HTBI primers and on Arm-PCR targeting CDR3 regions. Using its own MiXCR run on the multiplex PCR reads, TCRdb lists one record per CDR3 protein. This table has over 650,000 distinct CDR3 sequences, about 30% appearing once. Time point of the sample: persistent/refractory GD, antithyroid drugs over 5 years with positive TRAb. RNA extracted from PBMCs served as the sequencing template. The CDR3 totals 15 residues. V was pared by 7 bases and J by 7 bases, with 10 bases of the junction left unmatched. This receptor was obtained from a female donor with Graves disease. V gene TRBV12-3 or TRBV12-4 combines with J gene TRBJ1-6; 7 bases are shared with TRBD1. This specimen was peripheral blood mononuclear cells (PBMCs), taken when the disease was refractory, from a patient treated with antithyroid drugs. As DNA, the CDR3 is TGTGCCAGCACCCTACAGGGGAGAGGGAATTCACCCCTCCACTTT. Protein product: CASTLQGRGNSPLHF.